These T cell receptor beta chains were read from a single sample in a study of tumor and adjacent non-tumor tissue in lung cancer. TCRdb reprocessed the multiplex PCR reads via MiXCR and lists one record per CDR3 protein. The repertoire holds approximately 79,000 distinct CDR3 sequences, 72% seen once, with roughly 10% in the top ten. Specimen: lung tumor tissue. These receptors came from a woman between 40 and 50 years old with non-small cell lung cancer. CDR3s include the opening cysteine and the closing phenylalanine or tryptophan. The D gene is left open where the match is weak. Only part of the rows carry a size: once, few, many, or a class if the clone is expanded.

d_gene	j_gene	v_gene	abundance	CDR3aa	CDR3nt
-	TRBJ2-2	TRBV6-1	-	CVSSAYKNPGELFF	TGTGTCAGCAGTGCCTACAAGAACCCCGGGGAGCTGTTTTTT
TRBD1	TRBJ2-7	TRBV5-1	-	CTSSPELGQGREHYF	TGCACCAGCAGCCCGGAATTGGGACAGGGGCGGGAGCACTACTTC
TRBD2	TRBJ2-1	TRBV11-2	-	CASSPSGGSSYNEHFF	TGTGCCAGCAGCCCCAGCGGGGGGAGCTCCTACAATGAGCACTTCTTC
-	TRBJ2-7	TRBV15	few	CATSRDRGVYEQYF	TGTGCCACCAGCAGAGATAGGGGGGTCTACGAGCAGTACTTC
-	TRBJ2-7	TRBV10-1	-	CASSESGLVVYF	TGCGCCAGCAGTGAGTCAGGATTGGTTGTGTACTTC
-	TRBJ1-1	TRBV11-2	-	CASSLRSNTEAFF	TGTGCCAGCAGCCTACGGTCCAACACTGAAGCTTTCTTT
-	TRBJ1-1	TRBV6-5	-	CASSSLGDAGRGTEAFF	TGTGCCAGCAGTTCCCTAGGGGACGCGGGCCGTGGCACTGAAGCTTTCTTT
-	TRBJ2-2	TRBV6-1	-	CASRLTTNIGELFF	TGTGCCAGCAGACTTACGACGAACATCGGGGAGCTGTTCTTT
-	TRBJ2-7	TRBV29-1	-	CSVDIQGDSYEQYF	TGCAGCGTTGATATTCAGGGGGACTCTTACGAGCAGTACTTC
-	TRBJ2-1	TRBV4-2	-	CASSQGRARSSFNEQFF	TGTGCCAGCAGCCAAGGCCGAGCCCGGAGCTCCTTTAATGAGCAGTTCTTC
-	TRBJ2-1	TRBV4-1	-	CASRMGWGTYNEQFF	TGCGCCAGCAGAATGGGGTGGGGAACCTACAATGAACAGTTCTTT
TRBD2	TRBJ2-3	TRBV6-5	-	CVSSRLVGGSDTQYF	TGTGTCAGCAGCCGACTAGTGGGGGGGTCAGATACGCAGTATTTT
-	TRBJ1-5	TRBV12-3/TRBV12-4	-	CVSSYLGSNQPQHF	TGTGTCAGCAGTTATTTGGGGAGCAATCAGCCTCAGCATTTT
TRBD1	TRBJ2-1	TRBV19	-	CASSTSARGRIDEQFF	TGTGCCAGTAGCACATCAGCCAGGGGGCGCATCGATGAGCAGTTCTTC
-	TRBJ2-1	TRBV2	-	CASREDTYNEQFF	TGTGCCAGCAGGGAAGATACCTACAATGAGCAGTTCTTC
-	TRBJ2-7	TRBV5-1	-	CASSWGRRVGVYEQHF	TGCGCCAGCAGCTGGGGTCGTAGAGTGGGAGTCTACGAGCAGCACTTC
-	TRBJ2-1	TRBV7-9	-	CASSLGGDGEQIF	TGTGCCAGCAGCCTAGGGGGTGACGGTGAGCAGATCTTC